Shown below are 5 T cell receptor beta chains from a single sample sequenced in a study of control samples from healthy donors and cancer patients. The method was immunoSEQ multiplex PCR; TCRdb's version includes in-frame clones alone and lacks a portion of them. The sample consists of approximately 82,000 clones, approximately 89% of them appearing once. Sequencing was performed on blood. Receptor source: a man aged 45-60 years in good health.

The V gene is TRBV6-6, the J gene TRBJ1-2; D gene uncertain. Germline assignment: CDR1 MNHNY and CDR2 SVGAGI (reference sequence). V gave up 7 bases and J gave up 0 bases, with 12 bases separating them. This CDR3 comprises 14 residues. CDR3 bases: TGTGCCAGCAACTACCGAGGGACTAACTATGGCTACACCTTC. Its protein is CASNYRGTNYGYTF.

The genes are TRBV7-9 and TRBJ1-1; D not certain. Trimming cost V 7 bases and J 3 bases, with 12 bases left between them. CDR3 length: 13 residues. Germline V gene lookup returns CDR1 SEHNR and CDR2 FQNEAQ (reference sequence). Here the CDR3 reads CASMLSGDTEAFF. The DNA of the CDR3 is TGTGCCAGCATGCTAAGCGGGGACACTGAAGCTTTCTTT. The entire variable domain, with the rest obtained from reference TRBV7-9 and TRBJ1-1, is as follows: DTGVSQNPRHKITKRGQNVTFRCDPISEHNRLYWYRQTLGQGPEFLTYFQNEAQLEKSRLLSDRFSAERPKGSFSTLEIQRTEQGDSAMYLCASMLSGDTEAFFGQGTRLTVV.

This clone was seen a few times. The chain links TRBV3-1 (or the pseudogene TRBV3-2) to TRBJ1-2; D uncertain. Trimming shortened V by 1 base and J by 0 bases, and 6 bases separated the two germline ends. The CDR3 sequence is 14 residues long. Germline values: CDR1 LGHDT, CDR2 YNNKEL (reference sequence). CDR3 coding DNA: TGTGCCAGCAGCCAAGTTGGTCCTAACTATGGCTACACCTTC. This encodes CASSQVGPNYGYTF.

The chain carries TRBV7-9 and TRBJ1-6, with D possibly being TRBD1 (5 bases). CDR3 length: 17 residues. V was pared by 1 base and J by 5 bases, with 15 bases between. Per germline, CDR1 SEHNR and CDR2 FQNEAQ (reference sequence). This CDR3 is CASSLGTGDVNNSPLHF. CDR3 in DNA: TGTGCCAGCAGCTTAGGGACGGGGGATGTCAATAATTCACCCCTCCACTTT.

The chain joins TRBV18 to TRBJ1-1, with D perhaps matching TRBD1 (6 bases). This CDR3 is built from 15 residues. V was cut by 2 bases and J by 4 bases, with 14 bases left in between. Germline V gives CDR1 KGHSH, CDR2 LQKENI. The CDR3 region is CASSPRQVLGTEAFF. The CDR3 nucleotides read TGTGCCAGCTCACCAAGACAGGTCTTGGGCACTGAAGCTTTCTTT.